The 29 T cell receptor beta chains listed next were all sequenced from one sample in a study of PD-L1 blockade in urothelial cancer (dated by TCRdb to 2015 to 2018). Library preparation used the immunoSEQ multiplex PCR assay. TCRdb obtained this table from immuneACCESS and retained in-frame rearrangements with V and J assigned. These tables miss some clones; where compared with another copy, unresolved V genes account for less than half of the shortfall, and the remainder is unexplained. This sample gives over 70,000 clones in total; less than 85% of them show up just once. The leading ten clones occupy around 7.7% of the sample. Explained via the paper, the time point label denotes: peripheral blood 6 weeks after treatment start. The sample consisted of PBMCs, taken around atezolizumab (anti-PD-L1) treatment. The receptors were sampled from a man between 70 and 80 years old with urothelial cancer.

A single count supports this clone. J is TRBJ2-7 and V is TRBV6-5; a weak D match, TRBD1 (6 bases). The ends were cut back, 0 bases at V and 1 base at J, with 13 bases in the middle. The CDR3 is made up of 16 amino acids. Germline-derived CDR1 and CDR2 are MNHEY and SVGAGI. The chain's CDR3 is CASSYSGQRNSYEQYF. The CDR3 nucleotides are TGTGCCAGCAGTTACTCCGGACAGAGAAATTCCTACGAGCAGTACTTC.

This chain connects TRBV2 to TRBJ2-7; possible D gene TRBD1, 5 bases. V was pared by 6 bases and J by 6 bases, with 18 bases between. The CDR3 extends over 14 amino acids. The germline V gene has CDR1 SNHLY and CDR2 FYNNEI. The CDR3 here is CASRGLVVSGEQYF. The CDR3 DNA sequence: TGTGCCAGCAGGGGGCTGGTGGTATCTGGCGAGCAGTACTTC.

This chain's CDR3 is CASSPRTSATGELFF. The CDR3 DNA sequence: TGTGCCAGTAGTCCAAGGACTAGCGCCACCGGGGAGCTGTTTTTT. The V and J genes are TRBV19 and TRBJ2-2; 9 bases match TRBD2. The CDR3 spans 15 residues. The V and J ends lost 5 bases and 4 bases, in that order; junction bases with no gene match: 5. In germline, CDR1 is LNHDA, CDR2 SQIVND (reference sequence).

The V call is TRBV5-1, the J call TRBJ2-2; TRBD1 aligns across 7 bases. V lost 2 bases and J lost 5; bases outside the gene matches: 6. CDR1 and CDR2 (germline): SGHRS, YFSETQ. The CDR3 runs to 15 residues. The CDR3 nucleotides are TGCGCCAGCAGCTTAGTAGGGGGCAGAACCGGGGAGCTGTTTTTT. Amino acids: CASSLVGGRTGELFF.

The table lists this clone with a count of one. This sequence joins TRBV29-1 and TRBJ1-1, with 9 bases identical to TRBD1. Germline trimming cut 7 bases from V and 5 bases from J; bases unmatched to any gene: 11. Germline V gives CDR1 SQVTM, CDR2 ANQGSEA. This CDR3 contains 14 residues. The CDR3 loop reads CSAKTGTGRTEAFF. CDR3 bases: TGCAGCGCCAAGACCGGGACAGGGAGAACTGAAGCTTTCTTT.

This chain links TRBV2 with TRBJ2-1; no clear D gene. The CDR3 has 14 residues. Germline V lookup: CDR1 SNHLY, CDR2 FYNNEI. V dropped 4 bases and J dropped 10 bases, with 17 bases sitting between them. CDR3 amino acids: CASSVSSSSREQFF. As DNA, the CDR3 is TGTGCCAGCAGTGTGTCATCCTCATCGCGAGAGCAGTTCTTC.

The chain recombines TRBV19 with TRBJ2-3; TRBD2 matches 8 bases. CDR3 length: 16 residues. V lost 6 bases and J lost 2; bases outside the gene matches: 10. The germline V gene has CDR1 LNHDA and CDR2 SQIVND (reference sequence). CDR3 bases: TGTGCCAGTAGCCCCCGTCCAGCGGGGGACACAGATACGCAGTATTTT. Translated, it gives CASSPRPAGDTDTQYF.

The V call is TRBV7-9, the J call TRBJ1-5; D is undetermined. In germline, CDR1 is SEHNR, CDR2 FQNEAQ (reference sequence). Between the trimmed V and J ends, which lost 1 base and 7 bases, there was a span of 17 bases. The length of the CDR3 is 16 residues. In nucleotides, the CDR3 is TGTGCCAGCAGCTTAGGAGAGGGAATTATGGAGCAGCCCCAGCATTTT. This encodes CASSLGEGIMEQPQHF.

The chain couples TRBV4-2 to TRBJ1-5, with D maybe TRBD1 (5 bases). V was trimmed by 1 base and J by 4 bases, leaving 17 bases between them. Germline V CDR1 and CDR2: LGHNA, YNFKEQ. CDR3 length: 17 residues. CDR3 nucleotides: TGTGCCAGCAGCCAAGCCCGGGGAGGGGTACTAAATCAGCCCCAGCATTTT. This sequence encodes CASSQARGGVLNQPQHF.

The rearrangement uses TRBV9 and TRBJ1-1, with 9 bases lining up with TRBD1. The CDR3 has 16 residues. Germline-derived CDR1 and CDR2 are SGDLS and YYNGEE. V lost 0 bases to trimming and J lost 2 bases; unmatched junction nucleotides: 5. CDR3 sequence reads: CASSVGTGVTNTEAFF. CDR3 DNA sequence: TGTGCCAGCAGCGTAGGGACAGGGGTTACCAACACTGAAGCTTTCTTT.

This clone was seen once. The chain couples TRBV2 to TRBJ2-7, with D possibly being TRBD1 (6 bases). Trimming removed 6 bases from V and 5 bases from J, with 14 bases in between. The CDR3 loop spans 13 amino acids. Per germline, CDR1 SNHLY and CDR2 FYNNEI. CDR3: CASRLQGIHEQYF. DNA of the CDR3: TGTGCCAGCAGACTACAGGGTATCCACGAGCAGTACTTC.

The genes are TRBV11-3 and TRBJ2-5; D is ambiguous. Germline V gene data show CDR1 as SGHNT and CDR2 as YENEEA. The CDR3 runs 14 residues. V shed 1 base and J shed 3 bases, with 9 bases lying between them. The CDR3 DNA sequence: TGTGCCAGCAGCTTAGGCGGAAGAAAAGAGACCCAGTACTTC. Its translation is CASSLGGRKETQYF.

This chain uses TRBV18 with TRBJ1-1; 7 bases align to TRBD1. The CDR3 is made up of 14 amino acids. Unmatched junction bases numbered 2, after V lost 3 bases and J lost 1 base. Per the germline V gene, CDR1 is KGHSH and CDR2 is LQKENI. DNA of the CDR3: TGTGCCAGCTCACCGGGACAGACGAACACTGAAGCTTTCTTT. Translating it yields CASSPGQTNTEAFF.

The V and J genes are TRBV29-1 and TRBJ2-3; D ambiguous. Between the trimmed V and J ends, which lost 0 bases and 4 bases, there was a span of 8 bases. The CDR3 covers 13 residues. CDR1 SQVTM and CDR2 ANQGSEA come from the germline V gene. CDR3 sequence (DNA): TGCAGCGTTGAAGAGGGCGCCTCAGATACGCAGTATTTT. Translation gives CSVEEGASDTQYF.

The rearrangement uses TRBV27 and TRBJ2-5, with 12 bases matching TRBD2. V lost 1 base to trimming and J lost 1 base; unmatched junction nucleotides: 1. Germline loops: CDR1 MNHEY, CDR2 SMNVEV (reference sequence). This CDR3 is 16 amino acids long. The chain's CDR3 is CASSLWTSGTQETQYF. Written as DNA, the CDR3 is TGTGCCAGCAGTTTATGGACTAGCGGGACCCAAGAGACCCAGTACTTC.

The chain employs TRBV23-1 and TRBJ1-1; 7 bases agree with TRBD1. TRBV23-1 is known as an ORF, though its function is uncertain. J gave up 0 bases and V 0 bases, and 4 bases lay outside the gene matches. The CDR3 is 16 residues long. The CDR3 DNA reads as TGCGCCAGCAGTCAATCGGTGGGACAGTTGAACACTGAAGCTTTCTTT. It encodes CASSQSVGQLNTEAFF.

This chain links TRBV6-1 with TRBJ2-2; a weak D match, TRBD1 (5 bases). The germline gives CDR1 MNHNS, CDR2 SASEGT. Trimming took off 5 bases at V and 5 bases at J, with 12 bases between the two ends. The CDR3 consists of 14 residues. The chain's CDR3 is CASSSQGRTGELFF. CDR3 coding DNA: TGTGCCAGCAGTTCTCAGGGTAGAACCGGGGAGCTGTTTTTT.

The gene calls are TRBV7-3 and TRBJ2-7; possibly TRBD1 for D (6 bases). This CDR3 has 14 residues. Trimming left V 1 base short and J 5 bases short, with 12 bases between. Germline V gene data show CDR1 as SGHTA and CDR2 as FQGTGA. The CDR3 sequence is CASSLKAGAHEQYF. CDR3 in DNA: TGTGCCAGCAGCTTAAAGGCAGGGGCCCACGAGCAGTACTTC.

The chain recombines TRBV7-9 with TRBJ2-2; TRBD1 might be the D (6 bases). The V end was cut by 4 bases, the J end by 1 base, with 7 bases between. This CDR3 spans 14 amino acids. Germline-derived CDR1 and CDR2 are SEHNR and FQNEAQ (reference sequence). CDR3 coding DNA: TGTGCCAGCAGCTCAGGGGTGAACACCGGGGAGCTGTTTTTT. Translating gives CASSSGVNTGELFF.

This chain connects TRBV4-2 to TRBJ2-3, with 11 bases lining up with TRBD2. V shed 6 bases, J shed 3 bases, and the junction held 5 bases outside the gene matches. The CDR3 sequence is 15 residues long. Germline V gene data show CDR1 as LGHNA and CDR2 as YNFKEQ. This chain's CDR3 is CASRLAGGDTDTQYF. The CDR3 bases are TGTGCCAGCAGGCTAGCGGGGGGTGATACAGATACGCAGTATTTT.

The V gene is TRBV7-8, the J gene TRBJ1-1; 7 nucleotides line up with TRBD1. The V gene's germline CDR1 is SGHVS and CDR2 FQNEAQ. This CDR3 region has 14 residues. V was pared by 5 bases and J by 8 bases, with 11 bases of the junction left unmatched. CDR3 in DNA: TGTGCCAGCAGCATTACCCCGGGACAGACGGAAGCTTTCTTT. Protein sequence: CASSITPGQTEAFF.

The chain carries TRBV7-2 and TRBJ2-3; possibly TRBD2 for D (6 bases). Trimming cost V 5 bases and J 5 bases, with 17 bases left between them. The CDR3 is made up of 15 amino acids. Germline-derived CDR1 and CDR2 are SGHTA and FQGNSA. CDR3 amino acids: CASSLGPGEVDTQYF. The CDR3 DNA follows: TGTGCCAGCAGCCTCGGCCCCGGGGAGGTAGATACGCAGTATTTT.

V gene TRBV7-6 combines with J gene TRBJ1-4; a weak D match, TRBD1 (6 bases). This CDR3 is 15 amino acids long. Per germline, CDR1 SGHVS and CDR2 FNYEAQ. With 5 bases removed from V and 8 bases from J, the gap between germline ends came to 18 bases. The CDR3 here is CASSPGTLIGEKLFF. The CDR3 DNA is TGTGCCAGCAGCCCCGGGACACTTATAGGGGAAAAACTGTTTTTT.

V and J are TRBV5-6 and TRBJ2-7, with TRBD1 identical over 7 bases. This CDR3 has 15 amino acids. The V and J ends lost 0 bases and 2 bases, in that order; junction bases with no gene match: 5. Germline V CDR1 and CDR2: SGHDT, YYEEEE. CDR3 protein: CASSLGMGQTYEQYF. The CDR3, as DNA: TGTGCCAGCAGCTTGGGGATGGGACAGACCTACGAGCAGTACTTC.

The CDR3 here is CASSLRSGDGYGYTF. Written as DNA, the CDR3 is TGTGCCAGCAGCTTAAGATCGGGGGACGGCTATGGCTACACCTTC. The chain recombines TRBV7-3 with TRBJ1-2, with a possible D match to TRBD1 (5 bases). The CDR3 length is 15 residues. Germline V lookup: CDR1 SGHTA, CDR2 FQGTGA. With 1 base removed from V and 4 bases from J, the gap between germline ends came to 13 bases. Variable domain in full (rest from reference TRBV7-3 and TRBJ1-2): GAGVSQTPSNKVTEKGKYVELRCDPISGHTALYWYRQSLGQGPEFLIYFQGTGAADDSGLPNDRFFAVRPEGSVSTLKIQRTERGDSAVYLCASSLRSGDGYGYTFGSGTRLTVV.

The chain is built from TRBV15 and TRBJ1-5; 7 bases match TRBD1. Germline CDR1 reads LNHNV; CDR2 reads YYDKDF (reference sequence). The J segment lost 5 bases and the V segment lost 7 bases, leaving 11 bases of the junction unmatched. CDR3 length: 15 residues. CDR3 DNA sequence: TGTGCCACCAACTCTGACAGGGTTGGAGATCAGCCCCAGCATTTT. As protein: CATNSDRVGDQPQHF.

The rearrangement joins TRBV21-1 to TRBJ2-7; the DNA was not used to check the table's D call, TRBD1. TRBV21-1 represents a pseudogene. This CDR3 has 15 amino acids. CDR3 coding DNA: TGTGCCAGCAGAGCCGCCCCGGACAGGTCCTACGAGCAGTACTTC. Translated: CASRAAPDRSYEQYF.

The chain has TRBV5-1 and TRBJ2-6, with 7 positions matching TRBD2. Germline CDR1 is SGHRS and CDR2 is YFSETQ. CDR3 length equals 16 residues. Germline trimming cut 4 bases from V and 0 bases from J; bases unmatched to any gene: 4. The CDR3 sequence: CASSPGGPSGANVLTF. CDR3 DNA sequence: TGCGCCAGCAGCCCGGGGGGTCCCTCTGGGGCCAACGTCCTGACTTTC.

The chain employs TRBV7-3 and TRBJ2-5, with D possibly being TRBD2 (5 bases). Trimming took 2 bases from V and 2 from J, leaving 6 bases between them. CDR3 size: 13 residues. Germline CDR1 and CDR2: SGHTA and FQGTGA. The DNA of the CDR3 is TGTGCCAGCAGCTTATGGGAGCAAGAGACCCAGTACTTC. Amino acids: CASSLWEQETQYF. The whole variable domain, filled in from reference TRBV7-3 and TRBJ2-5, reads GAGVSQTPSNKVTEKGKYVELRCDPISGHTALYWYRQSLGQGPEFLIYFQGTGAADDSGLPNDRFFAVRPEGSVSTLKIQRTERGDSAVYLCASSLWEQETQYFGPGTRLLVL.